This record looks at one T cell receptor (beta chain) sequence and its context. V lost 5 bases and J lost 0, with 7 bases in between. Per germline, CDR1 SGHTA and CDR2 FQGNSA. This CDR3 has 14 residues. Method: immunoSEQ multiplex PCR; TCRdb's copy keeps in-frame clones and lacks some. The repertoire holds 25,000 to 35,000 clones, with 90% as singletons. This sample stems from a study of neoadjuvant nivolumab and ipilimumab in lung cancer. The J gene is TRBJ1-4, the V gene TRBV7-2, with D possibly TRBD1 on 5 matching bases. The clonotype was recovered from an adult with non-small cell lung cancer. The specimen was peripheral blood, collected after neoadjuvant nivolumab, alone or with ipilimumab, at or shortly before surgery. The CDR3 is CASSPTATNEKLFF. The DNA of the CDR3 is TGTGCCAGCAGCCCGACAGCAACTAATGAAAAACTGTTTTTT.